This TCR beta chain was captured in a study of blood T cell repertoires in COVID-19. Study-wide background: Both acute and convalescent COVID-19 samples were obtained from the United States, Italy and Spain. In each case, the material was cDNA or gDNA derived from T cells, B-cell-depleted T cells, or PBMCs.

This CDR3 has 14 residues. Per germline, CDR1 SGHTA and CDR2 FQGNSA. J was trimmed by 2 bases and V by 5 bases; bases with no gene match: 3. Per the original data handling: Amplification with reference gene primers provided the estimates of nucleated cell counts. Generated by immunoSEQ multiplex PCR, the TCRdb table keeps only in-frame clones and is missing some. The V and J calls and clone size are taken from that table; D and trimming were inferred from the DNA. The table has 100,000 to 110,000 clones, around four fifths seen once. This TCR was recovered from a man between 65 and 80 years old with active or convalescent COVID-19. Sequences were obtained from peripheral blood. This chain uses TRBV7-2 with TRBJ2-3; 8 bases match TRBD1. CDR3 DNA sequence: TGTGCCAGCAGCGGACAGGGAGTCACAGATACGCAGTATTTT. The encoded protein is CASSGQGVTDTQYF.